What follows are 24 T cell receptor beta chains derived from one specimen sequenced in a study of T-cell memory formation after mild COVID-19. Each CDR3 protein is one row after TCRdb ran MiXCR on the 5' RACE reads. The sample contains 100,000 to 150,000 distinct CDR3 sequences, 5% to 6.5% of which appear only once. The sample taken for sequencing was PBMCs or a T cell subset sorted from them (not recorded which). Every receptor here comes from an adult woman who had mild COVID-19 (a few samples of this study predate the infection). Cell type and time point are not known.

In this sample, this clonotype turned up a few times. The chain employs TRBV19 and TRBJ2-1; D possibly matches TRBD1 or TRBD2 (5 bases each). The CDR3 is 14 amino acids. Germline V lookup: CDR1 LNHDA, CDR2 SQIVND (reference sequence). The V and J ends lost 4 bases and 5 bases respectively, with 12 bases between them. The CDR3 nucleotides are TGTGCCAGTAGTAGTGGGGACGCGAACAATGAGCAGTTCTTC. Protein product: CASSSGDANNEQFF.

The sample holds a few counts of this clonotype. This chain connects TRBV12-3 or TRBV12-4 to TRBJ1-1; 7 positions match TRBD1. The V and J ends lost 5 bases and 0 bases, in that order; junction bases with no gene match: 3. The CDR3 sequence is 14 residues long. The CDR3 reads CASSKQGMNTEAFF. In DNA form, the CDR3 reads TGTGCCAGCAGTAAACAGGGGATGAACACTGAAGCTTTCTTT.

There are many counts of this clonotype. The genes are TRBV20-1 and TRBJ2-7, with 8 nucleotides matching TRBD1. Germline lookup yields CDR1 DFQATT and CDR2 SNEGSKA (reference sequence). V lost 5 bases to trimming and J lost 4 bases; unmatched junction nucleotides: 7. The CDR3 has 13 residues. The CDR3 DNA reads TGCAGTGCTGCCCGCAGGACAGGGTACGAGCAGTACTTC. Its translation: CSAARRTGYEQYF.

This rearrangement joins TRBV6-2 or TRBV6-3 to TRBJ2-1; 7 nucleotides line up with TRBD2. V shed 4 bases, J shed 8 bases, and the junction held 11 bases outside the gene matches. The CDR3 has 15 residues. The germline gives CDR1 MNHEY, CDR2 SVGEGT. As DNA, the CDR3 is TGTGCCAGCAGTTCTCCGAGCGGGACTATCCATGAGCAGTTCTTC. Translating it yields CASSSPSGTIHEQFF.

In its sample, this clonotype was seen a few times. The chain uses TRBV29-1 and TRBJ1-1, with 7 bases identical to TRBD1. Looked up from germline, CDR1 is SQVTM and CDR2 is ANQGSEA. There are 14 residues in the CDR3. The V and J ends lost 4 bases and 6 bases, in that order; junction bases with no gene match: 11. The CDR3: CSVAPGQRRAEAFF. CDR3 coding DNA: TGCAGCGTTGCCCCGGGACAGAGAAGAGCTGAAGCTTTCTTT. Combining the CDR3 with reference TRBV29-1 and TRBJ1-1 gives the whole variable domain SAVISQKPSRDICQRGTSLTIQCQVDSQVTMMFWYRQQPGQSLTLIATANQGSEATYESGFVIDKFPISRPNLTFSTLTVSNMSPEDSSIYLCSVAPGQRRAEAFFGQGTRLTVV.

This clonotype was observed a handful of times. The chain has TRBV20-1 and TRBJ2-1; 11 bases match TRBD2. The CDR3 sequence is 14 residues long. Germline assignment: CDR1 DFQATT and CDR2 SNEGSKA (reference sequence). After removal of 5 bases from V and 9 bases from J, the junction contained 9 bases not matched to a gene. The CDR3 protein is CSAFGTSGRGEQFF. For the CDR3, the DNA is TGCAGTGCTTTTGGGACTAGCGGAAGAGGTGAGCAGTTCTTC.

This clonotype was seen a few times. The chain is built from TRBV7-9 and TRBJ1-1; 7 bases map to TRBD1. The CDR3 length is 16 residues. V lost 3 bases and J lost 6; bases outside the gene matches: 13. In germline, CDR1 is SEHNR, CDR2 FQNEAQ (reference sequence). CDR3 DNA sequence: TGTGCCAGCAGCTTTAGCCCGACAGGGAAGGCGGCTGAAGCTTTCTTT. Amino acids: CASSFSPTGKAAEAFF.

This clonotype has only a few counts. The chain uses TRBV5-1 and TRBJ2-3; 9 nucleotides align to TRBD1. This CDR3 has 14 amino acids. Germline V gene lookup returns CDR1 SGHRS and CDR2 YFSETQ. Trimming took 4 bases from V and 5 from J; bases not matched to a gene: 5. CDR3 nucleotides: TGCGCCAGCAGCCCGGGACAGGGAGTAGATACGCAGTATTTT. Residues: CASSPGQGVDTQYF.

The rearrangement joins TRBV20-1 to TRBJ2-5; 11 bases line up with TRBD2. CDR3 length equals 18 residues. The junction had 15 bases not matched to a gene; V was cut back by 3 bases and J by 3 bases. CDR1 is DFQATT, CDR2 SNEGSKA, per germline (reference sequence). Here the CDR3 reads CSARETSGTDAPEETQYF. The CDR3 bases are TGCAGTGCTAGGGAGACTAGCGGGACCGACGCCCCCGAAGAGACCCAGTACTTC.

J is TRBJ1-2 and V is TRBV4-3; 11 bases agree with TRBD1. V gave up 4 bases and J gave up 3 bases; unmatched junction bases: 4. The CDR3 totals 15 residues. The germline gives CDR1 LGHNA, CDR2 YSLEER. CDR3 DNA sequence: TGCGCCAGCAGCCCCCGGACAGGGGGCGACTATGGCTACACCTTC. Its translation is CASSPRTGGDYGYTF.

Points on this clonotype: The junction differs from germline at one of its ends, possibly a read error. The chain uses TRBV29-1 and TRBJ2-5, with 7 bases lining up with TRBD1. The CDR3 totals 10 residues. Germline V gene data show CDR1 as SQVTM and CDR2 as ANQGSEA. CDR3 protein: CSVEAGQIDF. CDR3 DNA: TGCAGCGTTGAAGCGGGACAGATCGACTTC.

This chain uses TRBV15 with TRBJ1-5; a weak D match, TRBD1 (5 bases). Germline CDR1 is LNHNV and CDR2 is YYDKDF (reference sequence). The CDR3 has 15 amino acids. V was cut by 2 bases and J by 2 bases, with 10 bases left in between. As DNA, the CDR3 is TGTGCCACCAGCAGAAGAGCGGGGGGCAATCAGCCCCAGCATTTT. As protein: CATSRRAGGNQPQHF.

In its sample, this clonotype was seen many times. The J gene is TRBJ2-1, the V gene TRBV11-2; 11 bases map to TRBD2. Germline values: CDR1 SGHAT, CDR2 FQNNGV. The V segment lost 5 bases and the J segment 6 bases; nucleotides outside the gene matches: 15. This CDR3 has 18 residues. CDR3: CASSNAVTSGSKINEQFF. In DNA form, the CDR3 reads TGTGCCAGCAGCAACGCCGTTACTAGCGGGAGTAAGATCAATGAGCAGTTCTTC.

This clonotype was seen a few times. DNA of the CDR3: TGTGCCAGCTCACCCAGTCGGGGACAGGGCCACGAGCAGTACTTC. Translated: CASSPSRGQGHEQYF. The rearrangement uses TRBV18 and TRBJ2-7; 9 bases fit TRBD1. CDR1 and CDR2 (germline): KGHSH, LQKENI. V dropped 3 bases and J dropped 5; count of bases not matched to a gene: 8. The CDR3 spans 15 residues.

This clonotype has at least ten counts. The rearrangement uses TRBV7-2 and TRBJ2-3, with a tentative D call TRBD1 (5 bases). V lost 3 bases to trimming and J lost 2 bases, with 9 bases between them. The CDR3 has 14 residues. CDR1 SGHTA and CDR2 FQGNSA come from the germline V gene. CDR3 nucleotide sequence: TGTGCCAGCAGCTTCCAGGGTGTCACAGATACGCAGTATTTT. This encodes CASSFQGVTDTQYF.

This clonotype was seen at least ten times. V gene TRBV24-1 combines with J gene TRBJ2-1; 10 bases are shared with TRBD2. CDR3 length: 15 amino acids. The germline V gene encodes CDR1 KGHDR and CDR2 SFDVKD. V shed 5 bases, J shed 4 bases, and the junction held 4 bases outside the gene matches. The CDR3 region is CATSGGTSEYNEQFF. The CDR3 DNA is TGTGCCACCAGTGGTGGGACTAGCGAGTACAATGAGCAGTTCTTC.

The V gene is TRBV18, the J gene TRBJ2-3; 7 bases map to TRBD1. V trimming: 4 bases; J trimming: 6 bases; junction bases outside the gene matches: 4. This CDR3 has 13 amino acids. From germline, CDR1 is KGHSH and CDR2 LQKENI. This chain's CDR3 is CASSLRQGDTQYF. The CDR3 bases are TGTGCCAGCTCACTTCGACAGGGCGATACGCAGTATTTT.

This clonotype has only a few counts. The chain joins TRBV15 to TRBJ1-5; D gene ambiguous. V lost 0 bases, J lost 6 bases, and 12 bases lay in between. The CDR3 consists of 15 residues. Germline V lookup: CDR1 LNHNV, CDR2 YYDKDF (reference sequence). CDR3 region: CATSRDPRVTQPQHF. CDR3 DNA sequence: TGTGCCACCAGCAGAGATCCCCGGGTTACTCAGCCCCAGCATTTT.

The J gene is TRBJ1-6, the V gene TRBV4-1; D uncertain. This CDR3 has 17 residues. Trimming cost V 0 bases and J 0 bases, with 9 bases left between them. The V gene's germline CDR1 is MGHRA and CDR2 YSYEKL. Written as DNA, the CDR3 is TGCGCCAGCAGCCAAGAAGGCGGCAGCTCCTATAATTCACCCCTCCACTTT. Its protein product is CASSQEGGSSYNSPLHF.

This clonotype has just a few counts. Here the CDR3 reads CASSLNRETQYF. In DNA form, the CDR3 reads TGTGCCAGCAGCTTAAACCGAGAGACCCAGTACTTC. The chain uses TRBV7-2 and TRBJ2-5; the D is unclear. The CDR3 runs 12 residues. V was trimmed by 2 bases and J by 4 bases, leaving 5 bases between them. Germline V gene lookup returns CDR1 SGHTA and CDR2 FQGNSA.

At least ten counts were recorded for this clonotype. The V gene is TRBV6-5, the J gene TRBJ2-5; 8 bases map to TRBD1. Germline V gene lookup returns CDR1 MNHEY and CDR2 SVGAGI. V lost 4 bases and J lost 2; bases outside the gene matches: 9. This CDR3 has 16 residues. CDR3 sequence: CASSWGDRRIQETQYF. The CDR3 DNA is TGTGCCAGCAGTTGGGGGGACAGGAGAATTCAAGAGACCCAGTACTTC.

This chain joins TRBV27 and TRBJ1-5, with D unclear. Trimming removed 5 bases from V and 3 bases from J, with 8 bases in between. Germline V gives CDR1 MNHEY, CDR2 SMNVEV (reference sequence). The CDR3 sequence is 13 residues long. The CDR3 spells CASSVETNQPQHF. The CDR3 DNA reads as TGTGCCAGCAGTGTCGAGACCAATCAGCCCCAGCATTTT.

This clonotype has only a few counts. The chain combines TRBV28 with TRBJ1-5; D perhaps matches TRBD1 (6 bases). The CDR3 covers 15 residues. Germline V lookup: CDR1 MDHEN, CDR2 SYDVKM. V lost 4 bases and J lost 0, with 10 bases in between. The CDR3 sequence: CASSSDRYSNQPQHF. CDR3 DNA: TGTGCCAGCAGTTCGGACAGATATAGCAATCAGCCCCAGCATTTT.

This clonotype was seen repeatedly, ten times or more. V usage is TRBV4-3 and J usage is TRBJ1-1; no clear D. Per germline, CDR1 LGHNA and CDR2 YSLEER. The V end was cut by 1 base, the J end by 4 bases, with 13 bases between. CDR3 length: 15 residues. The CDR3, as DNA: TGCGCCAGCAGCCAAGGTTTAGGGTTGGTCACTGAAGCTTTCTTT. This translates into CASSQGLGLVTEAFF.